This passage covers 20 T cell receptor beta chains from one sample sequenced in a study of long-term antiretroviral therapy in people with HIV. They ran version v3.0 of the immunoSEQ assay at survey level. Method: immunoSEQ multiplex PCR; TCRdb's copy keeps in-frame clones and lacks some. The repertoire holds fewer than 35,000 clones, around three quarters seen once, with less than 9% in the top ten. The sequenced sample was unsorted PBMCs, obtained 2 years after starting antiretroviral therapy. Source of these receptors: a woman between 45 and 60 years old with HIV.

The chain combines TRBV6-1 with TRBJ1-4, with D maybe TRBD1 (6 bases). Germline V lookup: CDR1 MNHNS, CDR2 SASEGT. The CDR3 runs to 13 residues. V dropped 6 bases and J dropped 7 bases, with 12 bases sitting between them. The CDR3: CASRVTGSEKLFF. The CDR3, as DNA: TGTGCCAGCAGGGTAACAGGGAGTGAAAAACTGTTTTTT.

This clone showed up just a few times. The CDR3 reads CASSSTSGAEQYV. The CDR3 DNA sequence: TGTGCCAGCAGCTCGACTAGCGGGGCCGAGCAGTACGTC. The V and J genes are TRBV7-2 and TRBJ2-7; 11 nucleotides align to TRBD2. The ends lost 4 bases at V and 6 bases at J; junction bases unmatched: 2. Germline CDR1 reads SGHTA; CDR2 reads FQGNSA. The CDR3 sequence is 13 residues long.

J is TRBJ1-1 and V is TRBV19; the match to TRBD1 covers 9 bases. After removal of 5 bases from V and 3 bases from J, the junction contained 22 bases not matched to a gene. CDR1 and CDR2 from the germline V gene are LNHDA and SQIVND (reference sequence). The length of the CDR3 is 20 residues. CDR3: CASSPHPLRQGVLKDTEAFF. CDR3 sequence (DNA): TGTGCCAGTAGTCCCCACCCCCTACGACAGGGGGTCCTAAAGGACACTGAAGCTTTCTTT. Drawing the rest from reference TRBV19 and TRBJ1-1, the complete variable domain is DGGITQSPKYLFRKEGQNVTLSCEQNLNHDAMYWYRQDPGQGLRLIYYSQIVNDFQKGDIAEGYSVSREKKESFPLTVTSAQKNPTAFYLCASSPHPLRQGVLKDTEAFFGQGTRLTVV.

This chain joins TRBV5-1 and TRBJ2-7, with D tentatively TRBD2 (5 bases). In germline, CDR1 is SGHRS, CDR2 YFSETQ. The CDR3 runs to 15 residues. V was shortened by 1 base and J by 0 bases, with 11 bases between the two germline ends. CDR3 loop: CASSLTESGSYEQYF. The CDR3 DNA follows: TGCGCCAGCAGCTTGACCGAAAGCGGCTCCTACGAGCAGTACTTC. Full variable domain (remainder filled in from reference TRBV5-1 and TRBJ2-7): KAGVTQTPRYLIKTRGQQVTLSCSPISGHRSVSWYQQTPGQGLQFLFEYFSETQRNKGNFPGRFSGRQFSNSRSEMNVSTLELGDSALYLCASSLTESGSYEQYFGPGTRLTVT.

The CDR3 loop is CASSQAGTDTQYF. CDR3 nucleotides: TGTGCCAGCAGCCAGGCAGGCACAGATACGCAGTATTTT. The chain combines TRBV6-1 with TRBJ2-3; D remains unclear. Trimming removed 6 bases at V and 1 base at J, with 8 bases between. Germline CDR1 reads MNHNS; CDR2 reads SASEGT. CDR3 size: 13 residues.

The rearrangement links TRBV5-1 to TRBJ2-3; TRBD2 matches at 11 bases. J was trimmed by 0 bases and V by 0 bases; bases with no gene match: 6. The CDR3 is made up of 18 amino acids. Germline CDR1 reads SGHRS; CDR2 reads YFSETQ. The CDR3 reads CASSLGLAGGASTDTQYF. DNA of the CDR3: TGCGCCAGCAGCTTGGGCCTAGCGGGGGGAGCTAGCACAGATACGCAGTATTTT.

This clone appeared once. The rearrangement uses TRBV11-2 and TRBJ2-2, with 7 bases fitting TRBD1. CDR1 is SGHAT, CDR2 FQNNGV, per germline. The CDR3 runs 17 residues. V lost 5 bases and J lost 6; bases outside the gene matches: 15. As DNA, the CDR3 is TGTGCCAGCAGCAAAGAAGTGGGACAGCCCGCCCCCGGGGAGCTGTTTTTT. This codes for CASSKEVGQPAPGELFF.

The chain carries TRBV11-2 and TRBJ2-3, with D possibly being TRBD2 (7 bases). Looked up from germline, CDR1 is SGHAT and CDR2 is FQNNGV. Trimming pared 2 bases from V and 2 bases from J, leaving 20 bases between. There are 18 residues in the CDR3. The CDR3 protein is CASSLFGSRGASTDTQYF. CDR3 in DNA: TGTGCCAGCAGCTTATTTGGGTCCCGGGGGGCCTCCACAGATACGCAGTATTTT.

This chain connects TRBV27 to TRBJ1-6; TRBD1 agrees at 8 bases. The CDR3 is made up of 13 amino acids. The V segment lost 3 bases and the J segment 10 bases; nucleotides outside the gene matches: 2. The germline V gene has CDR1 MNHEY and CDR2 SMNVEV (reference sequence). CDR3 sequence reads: CASSLTGASPLHF. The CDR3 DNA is TGTGCCAGCAGTTTGACAGGGGCCTCACCCCTCCACTTT.

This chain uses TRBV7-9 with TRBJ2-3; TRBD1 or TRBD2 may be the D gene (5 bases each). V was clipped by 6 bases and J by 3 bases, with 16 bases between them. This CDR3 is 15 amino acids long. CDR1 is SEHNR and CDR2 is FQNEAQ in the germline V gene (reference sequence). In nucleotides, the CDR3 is TGTGCCAGCAGGGTCATAGGGACCGGAACAGATACGCAGTATTTT. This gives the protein CASRVIGTGTDTQYF.

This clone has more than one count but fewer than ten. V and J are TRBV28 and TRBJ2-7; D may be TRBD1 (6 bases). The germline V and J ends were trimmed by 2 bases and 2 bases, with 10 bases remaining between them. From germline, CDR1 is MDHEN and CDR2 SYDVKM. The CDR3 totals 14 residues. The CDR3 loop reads CASSLVQGPYEQYF. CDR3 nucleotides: TGTGCCAGCAGTTTAGTACAGGGTCCCTACGAGCAGTACTTC.

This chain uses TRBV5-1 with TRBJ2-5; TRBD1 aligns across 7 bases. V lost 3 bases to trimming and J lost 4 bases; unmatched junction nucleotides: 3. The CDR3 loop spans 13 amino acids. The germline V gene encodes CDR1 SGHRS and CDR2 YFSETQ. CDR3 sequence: CASSYRGSETQYF. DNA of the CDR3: TGCGCCAGCAGCTACAGGGGATCAGAGACCCAGTACTTC.

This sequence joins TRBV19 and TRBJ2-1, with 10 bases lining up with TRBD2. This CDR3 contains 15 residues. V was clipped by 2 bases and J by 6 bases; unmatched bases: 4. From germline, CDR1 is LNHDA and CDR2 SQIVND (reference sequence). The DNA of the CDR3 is TGTGCCAGTAGTATAAGCGGGGGGGTACTCAATGAGCAGTTCTTC. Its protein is CASSISGGVLNEQFF.

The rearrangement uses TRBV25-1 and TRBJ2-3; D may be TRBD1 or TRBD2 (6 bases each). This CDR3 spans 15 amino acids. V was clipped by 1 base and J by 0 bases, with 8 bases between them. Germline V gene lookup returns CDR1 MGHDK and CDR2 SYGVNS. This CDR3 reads CASSEWGASTDTQYF. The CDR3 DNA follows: TGTGCCAGCAGTGAATGGGGGGCGAGCACAGATACGCAGTATTTT. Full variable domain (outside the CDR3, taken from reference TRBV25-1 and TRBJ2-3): EADIYQTPRYLVIGTGKKITLECSQTMGHDKMYWYQQDPGMELHLIHYSYGVNSTEKGDLSSESTVSRIRTEHFPLTLESARPSHTSQYLCASSEWGASTDTQYFGPGTRLTVL.

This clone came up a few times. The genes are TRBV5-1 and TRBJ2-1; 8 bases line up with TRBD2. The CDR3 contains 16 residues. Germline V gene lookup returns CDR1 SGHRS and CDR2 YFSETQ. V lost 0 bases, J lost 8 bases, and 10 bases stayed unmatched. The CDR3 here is CASSLEGRAGVDEQFF. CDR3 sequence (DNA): TGCGCCAGCAGCTTGGAAGGAAGAGCGGGGGTGGATGAGCAGTTCTTC.

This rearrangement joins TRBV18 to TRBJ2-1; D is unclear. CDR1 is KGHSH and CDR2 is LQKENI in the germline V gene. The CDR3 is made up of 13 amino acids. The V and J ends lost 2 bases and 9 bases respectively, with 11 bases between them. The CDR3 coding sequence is TGTGCCAGCTCACCAAGTTCGGATGTTGAGCAGTTCTTC. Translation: CASSPSSDVEQFF.

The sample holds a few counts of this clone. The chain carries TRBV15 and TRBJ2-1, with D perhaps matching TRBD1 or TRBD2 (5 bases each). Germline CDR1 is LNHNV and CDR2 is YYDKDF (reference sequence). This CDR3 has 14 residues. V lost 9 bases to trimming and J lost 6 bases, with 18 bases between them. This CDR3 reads CATLRAGSLNEQFF. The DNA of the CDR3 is TGTGCCACTCTAAGGGCAGGGAGTCTCAATGAGCAGTTCTTC.

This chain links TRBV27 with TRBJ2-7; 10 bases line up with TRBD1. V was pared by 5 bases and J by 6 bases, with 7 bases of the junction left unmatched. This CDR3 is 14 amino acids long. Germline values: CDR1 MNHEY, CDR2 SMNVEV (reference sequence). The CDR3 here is CASSPTGGWGEQYF. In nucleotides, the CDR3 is TGTGCCAGCAGTCCGACAGGGGGCTGGGGCGAGCAGTACTTC.

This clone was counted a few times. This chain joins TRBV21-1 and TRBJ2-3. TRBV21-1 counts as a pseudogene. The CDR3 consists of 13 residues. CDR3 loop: CASSMHVGDTQYF. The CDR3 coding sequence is TGTGCCAGCAGCATGCACGTAGGGGATACGCAGTATTTT.

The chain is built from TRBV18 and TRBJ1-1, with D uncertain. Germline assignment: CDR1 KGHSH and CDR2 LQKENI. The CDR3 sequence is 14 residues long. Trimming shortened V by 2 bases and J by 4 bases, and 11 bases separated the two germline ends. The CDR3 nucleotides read TGTGCCAGCTCACCAGAAGTCGCCGGCACTGAAGCTTTCTTT. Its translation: CASSPEVAGTEAFF.